This record concerns one T cell receptor beta chain sequence. Compared with germline, one end of the junction differs, possibly owing to a read error. In the original analysis: Amplification of reference gene primers provided the estimated nucleated cell counts. Sequenced by immunoSEQ multiplex PCR; TCRdb stores in-frame clones only, minus some. Clone size and the V and J calls come from that table; the DNA yielded D and trimming. The data show about 190,000 clones, more than 70% seen once. This specimen belongs to a study of blood T cell repertoires in COVID-19. The wider study: Sites in the United States, Italy and Spain provided acute and convalescent COVID-19 samples. The cDNA or gDNA used as material had been derived from T cells, B-cell-depleted T cells, or PBMCs.

This CDR3 region has 8 residues. V usage is TRBV5-3 and J usage is TRBJ2-7, with D possibly matching TRBD1 (5 bases). TRBV5-3 is an open reading frame whose function is uncertain. Sequencing was performed on peripheral blood. This sequence was found in a woman aged 30 to 39 with acute or convalescent COVID-19. CDR3 DNA sequence: TGTGGCGACAGTAGATATTCTTTC. Protein product: CGDSRYSF.